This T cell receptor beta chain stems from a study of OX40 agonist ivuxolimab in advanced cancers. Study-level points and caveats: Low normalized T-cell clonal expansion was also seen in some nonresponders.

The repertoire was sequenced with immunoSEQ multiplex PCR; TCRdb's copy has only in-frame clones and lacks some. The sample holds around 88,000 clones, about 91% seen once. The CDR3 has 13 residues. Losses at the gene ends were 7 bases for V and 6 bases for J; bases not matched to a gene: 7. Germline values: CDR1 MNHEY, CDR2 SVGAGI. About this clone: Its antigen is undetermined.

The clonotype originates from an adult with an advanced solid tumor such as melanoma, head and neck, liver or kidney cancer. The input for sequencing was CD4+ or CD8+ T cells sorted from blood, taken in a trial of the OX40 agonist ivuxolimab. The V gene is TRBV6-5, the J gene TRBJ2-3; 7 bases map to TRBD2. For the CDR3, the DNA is TGTGCCAGCACCCGAAGCGGGGCGGATACGCAGTATTTT. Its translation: CASTRSGADTQYF.